What follows are 22 T cell receptor beta chains derived from one specimen sequenced in a study of shared clonotypes between healthy human individuals. The protocol was immunoSEQ multiplex PCR, while the TCRdb copy is restricted to in-frame clones and leaves out a portion. Of a few million clones detected, around 90% appear once; the ten largest clones hold roughly 0.34%. The sequencing input was naive CD4+ T cells from PBMCs. Subset indicated: CD45RA+ positively selected. The receptors come from a man between 18 and 29 years old in good health. Some clones in this sample may be carry-over from other donors' samples.

The gene calls are TRBV7-2 and TRBJ1-5; TRBD1 is a possible D gene (5 bases). This CDR3 region has 15 residues. Looked up from germline, CDR1 is SGHTA and CDR2 is FQGNSA. Trimming took 5 bases from V and 4 from J, leaving 15 bases between them. The CDR3 DNA reads TGTGCCAGCAGCCATGGGGGAGGGGAGAATCAGCCCCAGCATTTT. This gives the protein CASSHGGGENQPQHF.

The J gene is TRBJ2-3, the V gene TRBV6-5; TRBD2 aligns across 7 bases. Germline CDR1 MNHEY, CDR2 SVGAGI. This CDR3 has 15 residues. Trimming at V came to 6 bases and at J to 5 bases, leaving 11 bases not matched to a gene. The CDR3 DNA reads as TGTGCCAGCAGCCTCTTGGGGAGGGTTGAAGATACGCAGTATTTT. It is translated as CASSLLGRVEDTQYF.

The V gene is TRBV27, the J gene TRBJ2-7, with TRBD1 matching 9 bases. Germline V lookup: CDR1 MNHEY, CDR2 SMNVEV (reference sequence). CDR3 length: 15 residues. V gave up 6 bases and J gave up 3 bases; unmatched junction bases: 9. The CDR3 loop reads CASRKGQGKVYEQYF. In nucleotides, the CDR3 is TGTGCCAGCAGAAAGGGACAGGGAAAAGTCTACGAGCAGTACTTC.

This clone was detected once. This chain joins TRBV5-4 and TRBJ2-1; D perhaps matches TRBD2 (6 bases). Deletions cut 2 bases from V and 10 bases from J, with 19 bases between. This CDR3 spans 15 amino acids. Germline loops: CDR1 SGHNT, CDR2 YYREEE (reference sequence). This chain's CDR3 is CASSFDPFSRDEQFF. CDR3 sequence (DNA): TGTGCCAGCAGCTTTGACCCTTTTTCGCGGGACGAGCAGTTCTTC.

The chain employs TRBV5-4 and TRBJ2-1; 7 nucleotides agree with TRBD1. V was clipped by 4 bases and J by 3 bases; unmatched bases: 16. CDR1 is SGHNT and CDR2 is YYREEE in the germline V gene (reference sequence). This CDR3 contains 18 residues. CDR3: CASSGWTGGADLYNEQFF. CDR3 bases: TGTGCCAGCAGCGGATGGACAGGTGGGGCTGATCTCTACAATGAGCAGTTCTTC.

This chain connects TRBV10-3 to TRBJ2-7; D is possibly TRBD1 (7 bases). Germline CDR1 is ENHRY and CDR2 is SYGVKD. Trimming left V 6 bases short and J 4 bases short, with 16 bases between. The CDR3 consists of 14 residues. CDR3 sequence reads: CAIRPDRAGYEQYF. CDR3 DNA sequence: TGTGCCATCAGGCCAGACAGGGCGGGGTACGAGCAGTACTTC.

The V and J genes are TRBV7-2 and TRBJ1-5; D unclear. The CDR3 consists of 13 residues. Trimming stripped 2 bases from V and 7 bases from J, with 9 bases between. The germline V gene encodes CDR1 SGHTA and CDR2 FQGNSA. The CDR3 nucleotides read TGTGCCAGCAGCTTATTGGTAGAGCAGCCCCAGCATTTT. Translation: CASSLLVEQPQHF.

J is TRBJ2-5 and V is TRBV5-6; TRBD1 matches at 10 bases. The J segment lost 1 base and the V segment lost 4 bases, leaving 10 bases of the junction unmatched. This CDR3 region has 17 residues. The germline V gene encodes CDR1 SGHDT and CDR2 YYEEEE. CDR3 nucleotide sequence: TGTGCCAGCAGCCCCGGGACAGGGGTTAGATCCCAAGAGACCCAGTACTTC. This codes for CASSPGTGVRSQETQYF.

The V and J genes are TRBV11-2 and TRBJ1-3; the D gene is possibly TRBD1 (5 bases). Germline V gives CDR1 SGHAT, CDR2 FQNNGV. The CDR3 loop spans 18 amino acids. Trimming took off 4 bases at V and 8 bases at J, with 27 bases between the two ends. The CDR3 region is CASSYRRAFGTPGDTIYF. The CDR3 bases are TGTGCCAGCAGCTACCGGCGTGCATTCGGGACCCCCGGGGACACCATATATTTT.

The chain couples TRBV11-2 to TRBJ2-7, with D tentatively TRBD1 or TRBD2 (7 bases each). Trimming took off 5 bases at V and 3 bases at J, with 23 bases between the two ends. Germline CDR1 and CDR2: SGHAT and FQNNGV. This CDR3 contains 17 residues. CDR3 in amino acids: CASSPGGGASTLYEQYF. CDR3 coding DNA: TGTGCCAGCAGCCCAGGGGGGGGCGCCTCCACCCTCTACGAGCAGTACTTC.

The chain combines TRBV15 with TRBJ1-2; 8 bases match TRBD1. This CDR3 has 16 residues. The V gene end was trimmed by 3 bases and the J gene end by 2 bases; junction bases not matched to a gene: 8. Per germline, CDR1 LNHNV and CDR2 YYDKDF (reference sequence). CDR3 sequence: CATSSLGRDRNYGYTF. CDR3 coding DNA: TGTGCCACCAGCAGCTTGGGCCGGGACAGGAACTATGGCTACACCTTC.

Note on this clone: This sample also contains other DNA sequences that code for the same CDR3. V gene TRBV6-5 combines with J gene TRBJ1-5; 10 bases map to TRBD1. J gave up 1 base and V 5 bases, and 2 bases lay outside the gene matches. Germline loops: CDR1 MNHEY, CDR2 SVGAGI. The CDR3 spans 15 residues. The CDR3 nucleotides are TGTGCCAGCAGTCGGGACAGGGGCAGCAATCAGCCCCAGCATTTT. It encodes CASSRDRGSNQPQHF.

The chain employs TRBV6-6 and TRBJ2-7; D uncertain. CDR3 size: 11 residues. Deletions cut 0 bases from V and 7 bases from J, with 4 bases between. Germline CDR1 and CDR2: MNHNY and SVGAGI (reference sequence). The CDR3 region has the DNA TGTGCCAGCAGTTACTCTCGGGAGCAGTACTTC. This gives the protein CASSYSREQYF.

This clone was observed a handful of times. The same CDR3 arises from other DNA sequences in this sample as well. CDR3: CASSLEANTEAFF. The CDR3 DNA reads TGTGCCAGCAGCTTAGAAGCGAACACTGAAGCTTTCTTT. This sequence joins TRBV7-9 and TRBJ1-1; D remains ambiguous. The CDR3 is 13 amino acids. Trimming took 1 base from V and 1 from J, leaving 4 bases between them. Germline V gene data show CDR1 as SEHNR and CDR2 as FQNEAQ (reference sequence).

Only a few counts were recorded for this clone. J is TRBJ2-1 and V is TRBV5-1; 14 bases map to TRBD2. The CDR3 totals 16 residues. Germline V CDR1 and CDR2: SGHRS, YFSETQ. Trimming at V came to 4 bases and at J to 3 bases, leaving 3 bases not matched to a gene. The CDR3 loop reads CASSPGLAGDYNEQFF. CDR3 in DNA: TGCGCCAGCAGCCCGGGACTAGCGGGAGACTACAATGAGCAGTTCTTC.

In the case of this clone: At the DNA level, this CDR3 is encoded by other sequences in the same sample as well. This rearrangement joins TRBV7-2 to TRBJ1-1; the D is unclear. The germline V gene encodes CDR1 SGHTA and CDR2 FQGNSA. This CDR3 region has 11 residues. Trimming shortened V by 3 bases and J by 4 bases, and 3 bases separated the two germline ends. The CDR3 nucleotides read TGTGCCAGCAGCTTCTTCACTGAAGCTTTCTTT. As protein: CASSFFTEAFF. Complete variable domain (other parts from reference TRBV7-2 and TRBJ1-1): GAGVSQSPSNKVTEKGKDVELRCDPISGHTALYWYRQSLGQGLEFLIYFQGNSAPDKSGLPSDRFSAERTGGSVSTLTIQRTQQEDSAVYLCASSFFTEAFFGQGTRLTVV.

The DNA for the CDR3 is TGTGCCAGCAGCACGAGCCCTAACAATCTCGATGAGCAGTTCTTC. Encoded protein: CASSTSPNNLDEQFF. V usage is TRBV7-9 and J usage is TRBJ2-1; no clear D. The CDR3 runs to 15 residues. Trimming removed 5 bases at V and 8 bases at J, with 19 bases between. Per germline, CDR1 SEHNR and CDR2 FQNEAQ (reference sequence).

The chain carries TRBV9 and TRBJ1-2; no clear D gene. The ends were cut back, 0 bases at V and 8 bases at J, with 8 bases in the middle. There are 12 residues in the CDR3. CDR1 and CDR2 from the germline V gene are SGDLS and YYNGEE. The CDR3 is CASSVVTGGYTF. The CDR3 DNA sequence: TGTGCCAGCAGCGTAGTGACTGGCGGCTACACCTTC.

The chain recombines TRBV7-2 with TRBJ2-1, with D uncertain. V dropped 0 bases and J dropped 10 bases, with 13 bases sitting between them. The CDR3 covers 14 residues. Germline values: CDR1 SGHTA, CDR2 FQGNSA. CDR3 sequence (DNA): TGTGCCAGCAGCTTAGCGGGTCCCAGTTGGGAGCAGTTCTTC. Protein: CASSLAGPSWEQFF.

This clone showed up just once. The chain employs TRBV5-1 and TRBJ1-3; no reliable D call. V was cut by 1 base and J by 2 bases, with 10 bases left in between. CDR3 length: 15 residues. Germline values: CDR1 SGHRS, CDR2 YFSETQ. CDR3 in amino acids: CASSLYGQTGNTIYF. CDR3 nucleotide sequence: TGCGCCAGCAGCTTGTACGGCCAGACTGGAAACACCATATATTTT.

V is TRBV6-6 and J is TRBJ1-5; the D is unclear. Trimming took 2 bases from V and 8 from J, leaving 13 bases between them. Germline CDR1 is MNHNY and CDR2 is SVGAGI (reference sequence). The CDR3 sequence is 14 residues long. CDR3 coding DNA: TGTGCCAGCAGTTACCCAACCGAGCGGGAGCCCCAGCATTTT. It codes for CASSYPTEREPQHF.

The V gene is TRBV6-4, the J gene TRBJ1-5; D unclear. The germline V and J ends were trimmed by 4 bases and 4 bases, with 8 bases remaining between them. The CDR3 runs to 13 residues. Germline CDR1 reads MRHNA; CDR2 reads SNTAGT. CDR3 amino acids: CASSADLNQPQHF. The CDR3 coding sequence is TGTGCCAGCAGTGCTGATCTAAATCAGCCCCAGCATTTT.